Below, 27 T cell receptor beta chains from the same sample are listed, as sequenced in a study of blood T cell repertoires in COVID-19. The protocol was immunoSEQ multiplex PCR, while the TCRdb copy is restricted to in-frame clones and leaves out a portion. The table has more than 300,000 clones, just under 90% seen once; the top ten hold 1.5% to 2%. Specimen: peripheral blood. The receptors stem from a woman aged 25 to 39 with COVID-19, enrolled during active disease.

The gene calls are TRBV15 and TRBJ2-7; the match to TRBD1 covers 7 bases. J was trimmed by 4 bases and V by 4 bases; bases with no gene match: 7. The CDR3 runs to 14 residues. Per germline, CDR1 LNHNV and CDR2 YYDKDF (reference sequence). The CDR3 coding sequence is TGTGCCACCAGCACCGGGGACAGCGCTTACGAGCAGTACTTC. This encodes CATSTGDSAYEQYF. Full variable domain (missing parts from reference TRBV15 and TRBJ2-7): DAMVIQNPRYQVTQFGKPVTLSCSQTLNHNVMYWYQQKSSQAPKLLFHYYDKDFNNEADTPDNFQSRRPNTSFCFLDIRSPGLGDTAMYLCATSTGDSAYEQYFGPGTRLTVT.

A single count supports this clone. V is TRBV7-8 and J is TRBJ2-7, with a possible D match to TRBD1 (5 bases). CDR3 length: 15 residues. Trimming shortened V by 5 bases and J by 3 bases, and 17 bases separated the two germline ends. Germline assignment: CDR1 SGHVS and CDR2 FQNEAQ. The CDR3 DNA reads as TGTGCCAGCAGCCCACCCTCAGGGTTGAGCTACGAGCAGTACTTC. Protein product: CASSPPSGLSYEQYF.

The chain employs TRBV5-1 and TRBJ2-3, with 9 bases lining up with TRBD1. CDR1 and CDR2 from the germline V gene are SGHRS and YFSETQ. The CDR3 extends over 16 amino acids. V trimming: 4 bases; J trimming: 3 bases; junction bases outside the gene matches: 9. In nucleotides, the CDR3 is TGCGCCAGCAGCCCGCGGACAGGGGTTAGGACAGATACGCAGTATTTT. This sequence encodes CASSPRTGVRTDTQYF.

V and J are TRBV5-6 and TRBJ1-6, with D unresolved. CDR3 length: 16 amino acids. Germline V CDR1 and CDR2: SGHDT, YYEEEE. V was shortened by 1 base and J by 6 bases, with 14 bases between the two germline ends. The CDR3 is CASSLRGDSRNSPLHF. The CDR3 nucleotides read TGTGCCAGCAGCTTGAGAGGAGATTCCCGTAATTCACCCCTCCACTTT.

This chain connects TRBV12-3 or TRBV12-4 to TRBJ2-5, with D possibly matching TRBD2 (6 bases). The ends were cut back, 2 bases at V and 5 bases at J, with 9 bases in the middle. The CDR3 has 13 amino acids. Written as DNA, the CDR3 is TGTGCCAGCAGTTTACCGGGGGTGGAGACCCAGTACTTC. Encoded protein: CASSLPGVETQYF.

The genes are TRBV28 and TRBJ1-3; D possibly corresponds to TRBD1 (5 bases). Germline V gene lookup returns CDR1 MDHEN and CDR2 SYDVKM. Trimming took off 4 bases at V and 2 bases at J, with 9 bases between the two ends. This CDR3 region has 14 residues. This CDR3 reads CASSSAGPGNTIYF. The CDR3 DNA reads TGTGCCAGCAGTTCCGCGGGGCCTGGAAACACCATATATTTT.

The chain recombines TRBV5-5 with TRBJ2-3; 12 bases map to TRBD2. With V trimmed by 4 bases and J by 0 bases, 12 bases remained unmatched. From germline, CDR1 is SGHKS and CDR2 YYEKEE (reference sequence). CDR3 length: 19 residues. CDR3 bases: TGTGCCAGCAGCCAGCAGACTAGCGGGGGCCCGGGGAGCACAGATACGCAGTATTTT. The encoded protein is CASSQQTSGGPGSTDTQYF.

The chain couples TRBV7-2 to TRBJ1-2; tentative D call: TRBD1 (6 bases). Germline lookup yields CDR1 SGHTA and CDR2 FQGNSA. Trimming removed 5 bases from V and 4 bases from J, with 17 bases in between. The CDR3 runs 15 residues. The CDR3 nucleotides are TGTGCCAGCAGCCCAACAGGGCCCCTAGGCTATGGCTACACCTTC. It is translated as CASSPTGPLGYGYTF.

A single count supports this clone. The rearrangement uses TRBV29-1 and TRBJ1-2; no clear D gene. The CDR3 has 15 residues. Germline CDR1 reads SQVTM; CDR2 reads ANQGSEA. Trimming took off 2 bases at V and 7 bases at J, with 20 bases between the two ends. The CDR3 DNA sequence: TGCAGCGTTGAAAGCGCAGTCGCGCTAAGCGGTGGCTACACCTTC. Its translation is CSVESAVALSGGYTF.

This sequence joins TRBV10-2 and TRBJ1-2, with a weak D call TRBD1 (5 bases). Looked up from germline, CDR1 is WSHSY and CDR2 is SAAADI. The CDR3 has 14 amino acids. V was trimmed by 3 bases and J by 8 bases, leaving 16 bases between them. CDR3 protein: CASSDTLAGYGYTF. DNA of the CDR3: TGCGCCAGCAGTGATACTCTGGCAGGGTACGGCTACACCTTC.

This rearrangement joins TRBV19 to TRBJ1-1, with D perhaps matching TRBD1 (5 bases). Germline CDR1 reads LNHDA; CDR2 reads SQIVND (reference sequence). Between the trimmed V and J ends, which lost 1 base and 7 bases, there was a span of 10 bases. The CDR3 totals 13 residues. The CDR3 DNA reads as TGTGCCAGTAGTATAGTAGGGGCAAGTGAAGCTTTCTTT. Its protein product is CASSIVGASEAFF.

This chain links TRBV30 with TRBJ1-6; no definite D call. V was trimmed by 2 bases and J by 9 bases, leaving 11 bases between them. In germline, CDR1 is GTSNPN, CDR2 SVGIG (reference sequence). CDR3 length: 13 amino acids. The CDR3 region has the DNA TGTGCCTGGAGTACAGTCGAGGGTTCACCCCTCCACTTT. It yields the protein CAWSTVEGSPLHF.

This sequence joins TRBV4-1 and TRBJ1-5; D call uncertain. Per the germline V gene, CDR1 is MGHRA and CDR2 is YSYEKL. V shed 1 base and J shed 0 bases, with 13 bases lying between them. The CDR3 has 17 amino acids. CDR3 protein: CASSQGPGIHSNQPQHF. The DNA for the CDR3 is TGCGCCAGCAGCCAAGGTCCGGGGATACATAGCAATCAGCCCCAGCATTTT.

The chain is built from TRBV19 and TRBJ1-5; the D is unclear. The germline V gene encodes CDR1 LNHDA and CDR2 SQIVND (reference sequence). Trimming took 6 bases from V and 0 from J, leaving 21 bases between them. The CDR3 loop spans 18 amino acids. The CDR3 DNA sequence: TGTGCCAGTAGAAACATCTTGGGAGGAGTTTATAGCAATCAGCCCCAGCATTTT. Amino acid sequence: CASRNILGGVYSNQPQHF.

The chain has TRBV27 and TRBJ1-6; D call uncertain. The CDR3 contains 15 residues. V was clipped by 5 bases and J by 7 bases, with 15 bases between them. Germline values: CDR1 MNHEY, CDR2 SMNVEV (reference sequence). The CDR3: CASSTIGEMNSPLHF. DNA for the CDR3: TGTGCCAGCAGTACCATTGGGGAGATGAATTCACCCCTCCACTTT.

The chain is built from TRBV5-1 and TRBJ1-1; 7 nucleotides line up with TRBD1. The CDR3 totals 14 residues. Germline CDR1 and CDR2: SGHRS and YFSETQ. J lost 0 bases, V lost 4 bases, and 3 bases had no gene match. The CDR3: CASSKGQMNTEAFF. The CDR3 DNA is TGCGCCAGCAGCAAGGGACAGATGAACACTGAAGCTTTCTTT.

This clone was recorded once. The J gene is TRBJ2-1, the V gene TRBV7-9; D unresolved. Trimming cost V 5 bases and J 4 bases, with 6 bases left between them. The V gene's germline CDR1 is SEHNR and CDR2 FQNEAQ (reference sequence). This CDR3 comprises 12 residues. The CDR3 nucleotides read TGTGCCAGCAGCCTCCCGTACAATGAGCAGTTCTTC. Protein product: CASSLPYNEQFF.

About this clone itself: At the DNA level, this CDR3 is encoded by other sequences in the same sample as well. CDR3 loop: CASSADGQGNQPQHF. The DNA of the CDR3 is TGCGCCAGCAGTGCAGATGGGCAGGGAAATCAGCCCCAGCATTTT. This rearrangement joins TRBV5-1 to TRBJ1-5, with a possible D match to TRBD1 (5 bases). Germline V lookup: CDR1 SGHRS, CDR2 YFSETQ. The CDR3 contains 15 residues. The V end lost 5 bases, the J end lost 4 bases, and 16 bases lay between the germline ends.

The table lists this clone with a count of one. The chain recombines TRBV6-5 with TRBJ1-3; D is possibly TRBD1 (5 bases). The ends were cut back, 0 bases at V and 3 bases at J, with 12 bases in the middle. CDR1 is MNHEY, CDR2 SVGAGI, per germline. CDR3 length: 16 amino acids. The CDR3 reads CASSYSPGGGGNTIYF. The CDR3 DNA sequence: TGTGCCAGCAGTTACTCCCCCGGGGGGGGTGGAAACACCATATATTTT.

The chain employs TRBV5-1 and TRBJ1-2; the D gene is possibly TRBD1 (6 bases). The length of the CDR3 is 13 residues. Per germline, CDR1 SGHRS and CDR2 YFSETQ. Trimming cost V 7 bases and J 8 bases, with 18 bases left between them. The CDR3 reads CASRQGRRVGYTF. CDR3 sequence (DNA): TGCGCCAGCCGGCAGGGGCGCCGAGTGGGCTACACCTTC.

J is TRBJ1-2 and V is TRBV19, with D perhaps TRBD1 (6 bases). The V and J ends lost 8 bases and 8 bases respectively, with 15 bases between them. The CDR3 has 12 residues. Germline loops: CDR1 LNHDA, CDR2 SQIVND (reference sequence). The CDR3 DNA sequence: TGTGCCAGTTCCGACAGGCCTGAGGGCTACACCTTC. It translates to CASSDRPEGYTF.

The J gene is TRBJ2-7, the V gene TRBV7-8; TRBD1 aligns across 9 bases. Germline V gene data show CDR1 as SGHVS and CDR2 as FQNEAQ. After removal of 4 bases from V and 0 bases from J, the junction contained 4 bases not matched to a gene. The CDR3 totals 15 residues. The CDR3 region is CASSSGQGSSYEQYV. The CDR3 DNA reads TGTGCCAGCAGCTCCGGACAGGGGAGCTCCTACGAGCAGTACGTC.

This clone has just one count. The chain has TRBV5-5 and TRBJ2-2; TRBD1 matches at 11 bases. This CDR3 has 15 amino acids. V shed 4 bases and J 6 bases; nucleotides not matched to a gene: 5. Germline CDR1 and CDR2: SGHKS and YYEKEE (reference sequence). The CDR3 sequence is CASSEDRGRPGELFF. CDR3 DNA: TGTGCCAGCAGCGAGGACAGGGGGCGCCCCGGGGAGCTGTTTTTT.

The chain is built from TRBV4-1 and TRBJ1-1, with TRBD1 matching over 7 bases. The CDR3 contains 15 residues. Trimming removed 6 bases from V and 1 base from J; junction bases left unmatched: 8. Germline V gene lookup returns CDR1 MGHRA and CDR2 YSYEKL. The CDR3 DNA sequence: TGCGCCAGCAGGACAATCCGGGACAGGAACACTGAAGCTTTCTTT. Translating gives CASRTIRDRNTEAFF.

This clone has a single count. The chain links TRBV19 to TRBJ2-7; TRBD1 is a possible D gene (5 bases). This CDR3 has 13 amino acids. V was cut by 1 base and J by 2 bases, with 6 bases left in between. The germline gives CDR1 LNHDA, CDR2 SQIVND (reference sequence). The CDR3 region is CASSIGRAYEQYF. CDR3 in DNA: TGTGCCAGTAGTATAGGCAGGGCCTACGAGCAGTACTTC. Full variable domain (remainder filled in from reference TRBV19 and TRBJ2-7): DGGITQSPKYLFRKEGQNVTLSCEQNLNHDAMYWYRQDPGQGLRLIYYSQIVNDFQKGDIAEGYSVSREKKESFPLTVTSAQKNPTAFYLCASSIGRAYEQYFGPGTRLTVT.

The rearrangement links TRBV15 to TRBJ2-1; TRBD2 might be the D (6 bases). CDR1 LNHNV and CDR2 YYDKDF come from the germline V gene (reference sequence). The CDR3 is made up of 14 amino acids. The V and J ends lost 1 base and 4 bases respectively, with 8 bases between them. This CDR3 is CATSRGAGYNEQFF. Here the CDR3 DNA reads TGTGCCACCAGCAGAGGGGCGGGATACAATGAGCAGTTCTTC.

V and J are TRBV6-6 and TRBJ1-1, with D perhaps matching TRBD1 (5 bases). This CDR3 spans 14 amino acids. V lost 0 bases, J lost 4 bases, and 9 bases lay in between. Germline lookup yields CDR1 MNHNY and CDR2 SVGAGI (reference sequence). CDR3 sequence: CASSYSGGGTEAFF. The CDR3 nucleotides read TGTGCCAGCAGTTACTCTGGGGGGGGCACTGAAGCTTTCTTT.